This is a list of T cell receptor beta chains from one sample in a study of blood T cell repertoires in COVID-19. Sequencing was performed with immunoSEQ multiplex PCR; in TCRdb, only in-frame clones are kept and a portion is missing. Seen here are over 100,000 clones, about 87% observed once, and the top ten hold less than 1.5%. The sample taken for sequencing was peripheral blood. The source of these receptors is a human donor in a cohort sampled during active COVID-19. Each CDR3 is given with its conserved first and last residue. The D gene is left open where the match is weak. The size entry is marked missing in some rows and otherwise reads once, few, many or a size class.

>TRBV11-2|NA|16|TRBJ1-2|NA
TGTGCCAGCAGCCACGTACAGGGAAAGGGTAACTATGGCTACACCTTC
CASSHVQGKGNYGYTF
>TRBV11-2|NA|15|TRBJ2-7|NA
TGTGCCAGCAGCTTAGGTCTCGGACAGAGCTACGAGCAGTACTTC
CASSLGLGQSYEQYF
>TRBV7-9|TRBD1|15|TRBJ1-3|once
TGTGCCAGCAGTCGACAGGGGGCGGCTGGAAACACCATATATTTT
CASSRQGAAGNTIYF
>TRBV7-9|TRBD2|17|TRBJ2-1|NA
TGTGCCAGCAGCTCGGACCTATTAAGCGGGGGGTTACATGAGCAGTTCTTC
CASSSDLLSGGLHEQFF
>TRBV6-1|NA|13|TRBJ1-6|once
TGTGCCAGCAGTGAGGGGCCGCCCGGGCCCCTCCACTTT
CASSEGPPGPLHF
>TRBV27|TRBD2|16|TRBJ2-5|NA
TGTGCCAGCAGCCGACTAGCGGACAGAGGGCGGGAGACCCAGTACTTC
CASSRLADRGRETQYF
>TRBV7-9|NA|13|TRBJ1-1|NA
TGTGCCAGCAGCTCGATAGTCAGGGATCGAGCTTTCTTT
CASSSIVRDRAFF
>TRBV6-5|TRBD1|15|TRBJ1-1|NA
TGTGCCAGCACCCGACAGGGAAGGGTCCAGACTGAAGCTTTCTTT
CASTRQGRVQTEAFF
>TRBV24-1|NA|13|TRBJ2-1|NA
TGTGCCACCAGTGATTTGAGCCACAATGAGCAGTTCTTC
CATSDLSHNEQFF
>TRBV4-1|NA|17|TRBJ2-6|few
TGCGCCAGCAGCCAAGATCGGAGGGGAACTGGGGCCAACGTCCTGACTTTC
CASSQDRRGTGANVLTF
>TRBV10-3|TRBD1|14|TRBJ1-2|NA
TGTGCCATCAATCCGACAGGGGGGGCCTATGGCTACACCTTC
CAINPTGGAYGYTF
>TRBV4-2|TRBD1|16|TRBJ1-2|NA
TGTGCCAGCAGCCAAGATTCCCCGACAGGGGGCTATGGCTACACCTTC
CASSQDSPTGGYGYTF
>TRBV2|TRBD1|16|TRBJ1-4|NA
TGTGCCAGCAGTCCAGTTAGTAGGGGGCAAGGGGAAAAACTGTTTTTT
CASSPVSRGQGEKLFF
>TRBV12-5|TRBD1|17|TRBJ1-1|NA
TGTGCTAGTGCCTTCCTCGGGCTGGACAGGGGGAACACTGAAGCTTTCTTT
CASAFLGLDRGNTEAFF